This T cell receptor (beta chain) was identified during a study of blood T cell repertoires in COVID-19. Using immunoSEQ multiplex PCR, the repertoire was profiled, and TCRdb retains in-frame clones only, with some absent. The table shows 50,000 or so clones, with 90% occurring only once. Trimming pared 5 bases from V and 6 bases from J, leaving 8 bases between. CDR3 length: 13 residues. What was sequenced was peripheral blood. The rearrangement links TRBV12-3 or TRBV12-4 to TRBJ1-6; D uncertain. This clonotype originated in an elderly woman with acute or convalescent COVID-19. CDR3 sequence reads: CASSHEGNSPLHF. CDR3 in DNA: TGTGCCAGCAGTCATGAGGGTAATTCACCCCTCCACTTT.